This passage covers 17 T cell receptor beta chains from one sample sequenced in a study of cytomegalovirus exposure and HLA in healthy donors (dated by TCRdb to about 2017). Receptor libraries were prepared by the immunoSEQ multiplex PCR assay. For the multiplex PCR, a mixture combining 60 forward primers for TCR Vbeta segments and 13 reverse primers for TCR Jbeta segments was used. What TCRdb holds here is the immuneACCESS table cut down to in-frame rearrangements. Part of the clones is not present; checked against another copy, under half of the missing clones reflect an unresolved V gene, and the others are unexplained. In this sample the table shows about 150,000 clones, about 80% of which occur a single time. The ten largest account for 2.2% of the sample. Specimen: PBMCs. Receptor source: a man younger than 40 in good health and CMV-seronegative.

This chain connects TRBV29-1 to TRBJ1-1; 12 nucleotides line up with TRBD1. The germline gives CDR1 SQVTM, CDR2 ANQGSEA. V was clipped by 7 bases and J by 5 bases; unmatched bases: 8. The CDR3 covers 14 residues. As DNA, the CDR3 is TGCAGCGGGTATCCGGGACAGGGGGCGACTGAAGCTTTCTTT. Translation: CSGYPGQGATEAFF.

This chain connects TRBV28 to TRBJ2-3; TRBD2 agrees at 13 bases. Germline V gene sequence: CDR1 MDHEN, CDR2 SYDVKM. The CDR3 is 18 residues long. V lost 5 bases to trimming and J lost 5 bases; unmatched junction nucleotides: 13. The DNA for the CDR3 is TGTGCCAGCAGTGGATGGCAAGGACTAGCGGGAGAAGGAGATACGCAGTATTTT. Its translation: CASSGWQGLAGEGDTQYF.

This chain uses TRBV27 with TRBJ2-2; D perhaps matches TRBD2 (7 bases). CDR1 is MNHEY and CDR2 is SMNVEV in the germline V gene (reference sequence). The CDR3 loop spans 15 amino acids. V lost 7 bases, J lost 3 bases, and 15 bases lay in between. CDR3 sequence reads: CASTWGGADTGELFF. The DNA for the CDR3 is TGTGCCAGCACCTGGGGGGGGGCGGACACCGGGGAGCTGTTTTTT.

The chain couples TRBV19 to TRBJ2-7; TRBD2 might be the D (6 bases). CDR1 is LNHDA, CDR2 SQIVND, per germline (reference sequence). CDR3 length equals 14 residues. V shed 7 bases and J shed 0 bases, with 13 bases lying between them. CDR3 DNA sequence: TGTGCCAGTAAGTGGGACGGGAGCTCCTACGAGCAGTACTTC. Amino acid sequence: CASKWDGSSYEQYF.

J is TRBJ2-2 and V is TRBV7-9; no clear D. The CDR3 has 15 amino acids. CDR1 and CDR2 from the germline V gene are SEHNR and FQNEAQ (reference sequence). The CDR3 DNA sequence: TGTGCTCTTTCGAAGCTCAGGACGAACACCGGGGAGCTGTTTTTT. It codes for CALSKLRTNTGELFF. The whole variable domain, filled in from reference TRBV7-9 and TRBJ2-2, reads DTGVSQNPRHKITKRGQNVTFRCDPISEHNRLYWYRQTLGQGPEFLTYFQNEAQLEKSRLLSDRFSAERPKGSFSTLEIQRTEQGDSAMYLCALSKLRTNTGELFFGEGSRLTVL.

The rearrangement joins TRBV28 to TRBJ2-1, with D perhaps matching TRBD2 (6 bases). Germline V gene sequence: CDR1 MDHEN, CDR2 SYDVKM. CDR3 length equals 15 residues. Trimming took off 4 bases at V and 4 bases at J, with 14 bases between the two ends. The CDR3 bases are TGTGCCAGCAGTTCAATCGGGAGTTTGTACAATGAGCAGTTCTTC. Its protein is CASSSIGSLYNEQFF.

This clone was found once. The chain links TRBV18 to TRBJ2-7; TRBD2 matches at 7 bases. In germline, CDR1 is KGHSH, CDR2 LQKENI. The CDR3 consists of 17 residues. With V trimmed by 0 bases and J by 0 bases, 8 bases remained unmatched. The DNA of the CDR3 is TGTGCCAGCTCACCACCTCCGGGAGGTCCCAGCTCCTACGAGCAGTACTTC. The encoded protein is CASSPPPGGPSSYEQYF.

The chain is built from TRBV5-1 and TRBJ1-4, with D possibly matching TRBD1 (5 bases). The CDR3 has 14 residues. Trimming stripped 2 bases from V and 4 bases from J, with 9 bases between. Germline CDR1 and CDR2: SGHRS and YFSETQ. CDR3 in amino acids: CASSFTGDNEKLFF. The CDR3, as DNA: TGCGCCAGCAGCTTTACAGGAGATAATGAAAAACTGTTTTTT.

The gene calls are TRBV27 and TRBJ2-3, with a possible D match to TRBD1 (5 bases). Trimming pared 2 bases from V and 0 bases from J, leaving 6 bases between. Germline-derived CDR1 and CDR2 are MNHEY and SMNVEV (reference sequence). This CDR3 region has 14 residues. The CDR3 coding sequence is TGTGCCAGCAGTTTAAGGGGCAGCACAGATACGCAGTATTTT. This translates into CASSLRGSTDTQYF.

This clone occurred a few times. The rearrangement links TRBV5-6 to TRBJ2-4; D call uncertain. The CDR3 has 12 amino acids. The V end was cut by 4 bases, the J end by 7 bases, with 9 bases between. Germline CDR1 reads SGHDT; CDR2 reads YYEEEE. The CDR3 sequence is CASSTEVNIQYF. The CDR3 DNA reads as TGTGCCAGCAGCACTGAAGTCAACATTCAGTACTTC.

This sequence joins TRBV7-6 and TRBJ1-1, with D possibly matching TRBD1 (5 bases). The CDR3 loop spans 16 amino acids. The V and J ends lost 1 base and 1 base respectively, with 13 bases between them. Looked up from germline, CDR1 is SGHVS and CDR2 is FNYEAQ. CDR3 DNA: TGTGCCAGCAGCTTAGGAGGGGAGGGATCGAACACTGAAGCTTTCTTT. Protein sequence: CASSLGGEGSNTEAFF.

For the CDR3, the DNA is TGTGCCAGCAGTAGGGGTTATGGCTACACCTTC. Translation gives CASSRGYGYTF. The chain is built from TRBV28 and TRBJ1-2; TRBD1 might be the D (5 bases). The CDR3 is 11 amino acids. The germline V and J ends were trimmed by 5 bases and 5 bases, with 6 bases remaining between them. The germline V gene encodes CDR1 MDHEN and CDR2 SYDVKM.

This chain connects TRBV18 to TRBJ2-1, with D perhaps TRBD2 (6 bases). The germline V and J ends were trimmed by 1 base and 7 bases, with 17 bases remaining between them. Germline V lookup: CDR1 KGHSH, CDR2 LQKENI. The CDR3 length is 16 residues. The CDR3 DNA follows: TGTGCCAGCTCACCACTGAGGGCGGGGTTACGGAATGAGCAGTTCTTC. Its translation is CASSPLRAGLRNEQFF.

This rearrangement joins TRBV28 to TRBJ1-2; maybe TRBD1 (5 bases). CDR1 is MDHEN, CDR2 SYDVKM, per germline. The CDR3 runs 14 residues. V gave up 5 bases and J gave up 5 bases, with 15 bases separating them. The CDR3 nucleotides read TGTGCCAGCAGTACATCCTCCGGGGGGTATGGCTACACCTTC. Protein: CASSTSSGGYGYTF.

The CDR3 region has the DNA TGCGCCAGCAGCTTGGTGACTGCGCCGGGGGAGCTGTTTTTT. Translating gives CASSLVTAPGELFF. The chain is built from TRBV5-1 and TRBJ2-2, with D hard to call. This CDR3 is built from 14 residues. Germline-derived CDR1 and CDR2 are SGHRS and YFSETQ. V was clipped by 0 bases and J by 8 bases, with 11 bases between them.

Here the CDR3 DNA reads TGTGCCAGCAGTTTGACGTTGGGGGGCTATGGCTACACCTTC. This codes for CASSLTLGGYGYTF. The chain is built from TRBV27 and TRBJ1-2, with D possibly matching TRBD1 (5 bases). Per the germline V gene, CDR1 is MNHEY and CDR2 is SMNVEV (reference sequence). This CDR3 comprises 14 residues. V dropped 3 bases and J dropped 4 bases, with 12 bases sitting between them.

DNA for the CDR3: TGTGCCAGCAGTGAAATGGAGGGGGCACTTCCACAAGAGACCCAGTACTTC. Amino acids: CASSEMEGALPQETQYF. This chain links TRBV6-1 with TRBJ2-5, with D possibly matching TRBD1 (7 bases). From germline, CDR1 is MNHNS and CDR2 SASEGT. This CDR3 contains 17 residues. V was cut by 2 bases and J by 2 bases, with 18 bases left in between.